A single sample gave rise to the 13 T cell receptor beta chains below, sequenced in a study of cytomegalovirus exposure and HLA in healthy donors. Vbeta (60) and Jbeta (13) primers were used in the PCR. Here immunoSEQ multiplex PCR was the method, and the copy in TCRdb shows in-frame clones only, minus some. The sample comprises approximately 220,000 clones, 60% to 80% of which are singletons, and around 2% rests with the top ten. Sequencing was carried out using PBMCs. These receptors were obtained from a young man in good health and CMV-seronegative.

This clone was observed once. The CDR3 reads CASTGQNQPQHF. In DNA, the CDR3 is TGTGCCAGCACTGGACAGAATCAGCCCCAGCATTTT. The rearrangement uses TRBV6-6 and TRBJ1-5, with a weak D call TRBD1 (6 bases). V was cut by 7 bases and J by 4 bases, with 8 bases left in between. The CDR3 loop spans 12 amino acids. Germline V gene sequence: CDR1 MNHNY, CDR2 SVGAGI (reference sequence).

In the case of this clone: Germline is not matched at one junction end, which may reflect a read error. This chain uses TRBV7-9 with TRBJ1-1; tentatively, D is TRBD1 (5 bases). Germline values: CDR1 SEHNR, CDR2 FQNEAQ (reference sequence). The CDR3 runs to 14 residues. DNA for the CDR3: TGTTCCAGCAGCTCAGACAGAGCTAACACTGAAGCTTTCTTT. Translated: CSSSSDRANTEAFF.

The J gene is TRBJ2-1, the V gene TRBV7-9, with D maybe TRBD2 (5 bases). Germline lookup yields CDR1 SEHNR and CDR2 FQNEAQ (reference sequence). The CDR3 contains 19 residues. V was shortened by 1 base and J by 2 bases, with 21 bases between the two germline ends. The CDR3 nucleotides read TGTGCCAGCAGCTTAGAATCCCTGTTTCGGGGATCCCCCTACAATGAGCAGTTCTTC. This gives the protein CASSLESLFRGSPYNEQFF.

CDR3 in DNA: TGTGCCAGTAGGAAGCGCAGCTCCTACAATGAGCAGTTCTTC. Its translation: CASRKRSSYNEQFF. The chain employs TRBV30 and TRBJ2-1, with D unclear. V shed 8 bases and J shed 0 bases, with 14 bases lying between them. CDR1 is GTSNPN and CDR2 is SVGIG in the germline V gene (reference sequence). The CDR3 loop spans 14 amino acids. Full variable domain (rest looked up from reference TRBV30 and TRBJ2-1): SQTIHQWPATLVQPVGSPLSLECTVEGTSNPNLYWYRQAAGRGLQLLFYSVGIGQISSEVPQNLSASRPQDRQFILSSKKLLLSDSGFYLCASRKRSSYNEQFFGPGTRLTVL.

The genes are TRBV4-3 and TRBJ2-1; weak D call: TRBD2 (5 bases). Germline assignment: CDR1 LGHNA and CDR2 YSLEER. CDR3 length: 11 residues. Trimming took off 4 bases at V and 9 bases at J, with 7 bases between the two ends. The CDR3 region is CASSPGGEQFF. The CDR3 DNA is TGCGCCAGCAGCCCCGGAGGTGAGCAGTTCTTC.

The chain employs TRBV19 and TRBJ2-7; 9 positions agree with TRBD2. Germline V gene lookup returns CDR1 LNHDA and CDR2 SQIVND (reference sequence). The CDR3 spans 16 residues. The ends lost 2 bases at V and 6 bases at J; junction bases unmatched: 11. The CDR3 DNA follows: TGTGCCAGTAGTATATATGGCCCTGCGGGAGGGGGCGAGCAGTACTTC. Its protein product is CASSIYGPAGGGEQYF.

This chain connects TRBV9 to TRBJ2-7; D may be TRBD1 (5 bases). Germline-derived CDR1 and CDR2 are SGDLS and YYNGEE. The CDR3 spans 15 residues. V lost 0 bases and J 2 bases, leaving 12 bases between the germline ends. CDR3 region: CASSVDGQGAYEQYF. CDR3 DNA: TGTGCCAGCAGCGTAGATGGACAAGGGGCCTACGAGCAGTACTTC.

This chain joins TRBV21-1 and TRBJ1-5; the table's D call TRBD1 went unverified against the DNA. TRBV21-1 is labeled a pseudogene. The CDR3 has 15 amino acids. CDR3 bases: TGTGCCAGCATCCTTATAGGACAGCAGAATCAGCCCCAGCATTTT. It yields the protein CASILIGQQNQPQHF.

This clone was counted once. The V call is TRBV4-3, the J call TRBJ1-2, with D possibly being TRBD1 (6 bases). V was clipped by 1 base and J by 8 bases, with 17 bases between them. CDR1 and CDR2 (germline): LGHNA, YSLEER. The CDR3 length is 15 residues. The CDR3: CASSQGRDRRGGYTF. The CDR3 DNA sequence: TGCGCCAGCAGCCAAGGAAGAGACAGGCGGGGGGGCTACACCTTC.

As regards this clone: The sample carries other DNA sequences with the same CDR3. The V gene is TRBV7-2, the J gene TRBJ2-5; no reliable D call. The CDR3 loop spans 12 amino acids. Germline CDR1 is SGHTA and CDR2 is FQGNSA. Trimming removed 5 bases from V and 0 bases from J, with 4 bases in between. Here the CDR3 reads CASSTYQETQYF. The DNA for the CDR3 is TGTGCCAGCAGCACATACCAAGAGACCCAGTACTTC.

The chain recombines TRBV7-8 with TRBJ2-3; 12 bases are a match to TRBD2. Germline CDR1 and CDR2: SGHVS and FQNEAQ. V was clipped by 2 bases and J by 3 bases; unmatched bases: 3. The CDR3 sequence is 16 residues long. In nucleotides, the CDR3 is TGTGCCAGCAGCTTACCTAGCGGGGGGGGTACAGATACGCAGTATTTT. This sequence encodes CASSLPSGGGTDTQYF. The entire variable domain, with the rest obtained from reference TRBV7-8 and TRBJ2-3, is as follows: GAGVSQSPRYKVAKRGQDVALRCDPISGHVSLFWYQQALGQGPEFLTYFQNEAQLDKSGLPSDRFFAERPEGSVSTLKIQRTQQEDSAVYLCASSLPSGGGTDTQYFGPGTRLTVL.

The chain combines TRBV18 with TRBJ1-1, with unresolved D. V was pared by 2 bases and J by 7 bases, with 8 bases between. CDR3 size: 12 residues. In germline, CDR1 is KGHSH, CDR2 LQKENI. CDR3 nucleotides: TGTGCCAGCTCACCAGGGAGGGTTGAAGCTTTCTTT. Protein sequence: CASSPGRVEAFF.

As for this clone: This specimen includes other DNA sequences encoding the same CDR3. This CDR3 reads CASSPGTSGVNEQYF. The DNA for the CDR3 is TGTGCCAGCAGTCCGGGGACTAGCGGGGTGAACGAGCAGTACTTC. This chain connects TRBV27 to TRBJ2-7; 13 nucleotides agree with TRBD2. The V segment lost 5 bases and the J segment 5 bases; nucleotides outside the gene matches: 6. The length of the CDR3 is 15 residues. In germline, CDR1 is MNHEY, CDR2 SMNVEV (reference sequence).